This T cell receptor beta chain was captured by sequencing in a study of regulatory T cells in long-lasting Graves disease. In the case of this clonotype: Its antigen is still unknown.

For TCR beta, libraries came from iRepertoire HTBI primers and Arm-PCR of CDR3 regions. One entry per CDR3 protein results from TCRdb running MiXCR on the multiplex PCR reads. The table records about 520,000 distinct CDR3 sequences, 12% of them present only once. Study observations and caveats: Patients with persistent Graves' had lower TCR diversity than newly diagnosed patients.

The time point was: newly diagnosed GD, antithyroid drugs for less than 3 months. Following extraction of RNA from PBMCs, that RNA was used to make the TCR library. The CDR3 spans 15 residues. Trimming left V 1 base short and J 8 bases short, with 14 bases between. Germline CDR1 reads MGHRA; CDR2 reads YSYEKL. These data also formed part of another study, on T cells in Graves' hyperthyroidism and ophthalmopathy. That paper notes: Blood also held most thyroid clonotypes expanded beyond 0.001.

This TCR derives from a woman aged 25 to 39 with Graves disease. The source was peripheral blood mononuclear cells (PBMCs), collected at new diagnosis, from a patient treated with antithyroid drugs. This sequence joins TRBV4-1 and TRBJ1-4; D unresolved. The CDR3: CASSQVERLEEKLFF. CDR3 nucleotides: TGCGCCAGCAGCCAAGTGGAACGACTCGAGGAAAAACTGTTTTTT.